The clone carrying this TCR beta chain was counted only a few times. Its antigen is undetermined. TCRdb re-derived calls from the reads in MiXCR, one entry per CDR3 protein. The table lists around 900,000 distinct CDR3 sequences, around 29% of them singletons. This sample was included in a study of T cell repertoires in cytomegalovirus infection. In the study overall: Indications of both CMV infection and matching HLA type were provided by public TCR beta signatures.

Trimming removed 6 bases from V and 2 bases from J, with 17 bases in between. This CDR3 region has 15 residues. Germline values: CDR1 DFQATT, CDR2 SNEGSKA (reference sequence). The chain employs TRBV20-1 and TRBJ1-5, with D unclear. Source: cultured CD8+ T cells from PBMCs, taken from culture after CMV antigen stimulation. The clonotype comes from a human donor in good health (CMV status not recorded). Some clones in this sample may be carry-over from other donors' samples. CDR3 coding DNA: TGCAGTGCCCGCAGTGAGCCCGGGGGCAATCAGCCCCAGCATTTT. This sequence encodes CSARSEPGGNQPQHF.